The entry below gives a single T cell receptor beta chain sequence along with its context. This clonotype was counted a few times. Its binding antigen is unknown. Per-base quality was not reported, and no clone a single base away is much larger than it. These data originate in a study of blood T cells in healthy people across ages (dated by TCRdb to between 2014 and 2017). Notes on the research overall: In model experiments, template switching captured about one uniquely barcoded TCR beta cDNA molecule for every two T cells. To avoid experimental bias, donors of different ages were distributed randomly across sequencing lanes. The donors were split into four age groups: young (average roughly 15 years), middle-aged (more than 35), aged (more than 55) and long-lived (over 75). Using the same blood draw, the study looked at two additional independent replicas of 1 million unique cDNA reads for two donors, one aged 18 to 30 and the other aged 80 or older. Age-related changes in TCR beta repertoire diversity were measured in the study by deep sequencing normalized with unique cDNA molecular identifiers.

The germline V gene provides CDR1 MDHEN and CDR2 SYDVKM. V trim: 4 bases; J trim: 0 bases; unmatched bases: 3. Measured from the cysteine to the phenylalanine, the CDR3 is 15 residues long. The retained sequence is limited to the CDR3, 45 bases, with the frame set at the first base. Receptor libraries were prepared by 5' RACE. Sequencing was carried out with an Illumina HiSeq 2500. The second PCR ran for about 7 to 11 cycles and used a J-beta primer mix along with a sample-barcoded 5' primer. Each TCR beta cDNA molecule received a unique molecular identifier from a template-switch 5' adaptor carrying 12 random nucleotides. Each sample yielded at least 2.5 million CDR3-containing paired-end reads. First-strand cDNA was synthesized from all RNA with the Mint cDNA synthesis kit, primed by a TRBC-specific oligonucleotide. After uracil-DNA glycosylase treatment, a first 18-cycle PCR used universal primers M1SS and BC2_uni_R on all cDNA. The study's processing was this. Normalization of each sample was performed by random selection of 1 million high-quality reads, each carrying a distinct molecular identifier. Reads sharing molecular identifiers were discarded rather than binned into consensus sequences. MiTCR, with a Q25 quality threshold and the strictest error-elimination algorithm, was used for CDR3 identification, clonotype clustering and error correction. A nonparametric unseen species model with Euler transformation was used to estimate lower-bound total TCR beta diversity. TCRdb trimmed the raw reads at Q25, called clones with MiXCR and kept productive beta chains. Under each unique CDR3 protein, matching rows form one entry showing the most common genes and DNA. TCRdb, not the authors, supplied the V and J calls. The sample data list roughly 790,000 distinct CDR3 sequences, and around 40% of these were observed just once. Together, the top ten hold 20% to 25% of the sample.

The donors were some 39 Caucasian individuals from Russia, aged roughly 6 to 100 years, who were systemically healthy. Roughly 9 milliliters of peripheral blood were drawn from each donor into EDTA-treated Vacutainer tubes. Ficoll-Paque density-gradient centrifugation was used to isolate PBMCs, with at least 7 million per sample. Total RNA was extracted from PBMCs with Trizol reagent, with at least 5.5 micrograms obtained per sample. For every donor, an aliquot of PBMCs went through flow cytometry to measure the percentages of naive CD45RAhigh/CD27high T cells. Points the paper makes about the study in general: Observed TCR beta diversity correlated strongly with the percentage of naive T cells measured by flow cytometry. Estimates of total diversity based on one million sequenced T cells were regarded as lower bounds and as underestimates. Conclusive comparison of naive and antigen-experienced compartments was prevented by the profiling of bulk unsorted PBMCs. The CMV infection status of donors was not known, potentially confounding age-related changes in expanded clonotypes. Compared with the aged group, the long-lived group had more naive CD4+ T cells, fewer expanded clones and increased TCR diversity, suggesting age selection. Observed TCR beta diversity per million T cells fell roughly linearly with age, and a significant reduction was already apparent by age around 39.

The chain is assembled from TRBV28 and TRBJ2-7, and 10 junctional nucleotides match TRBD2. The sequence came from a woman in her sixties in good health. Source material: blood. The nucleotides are TGTGCCAGCAGTTCCCTAGCGGGGGCCTCCTACGAGCAGTACTTC. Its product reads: CASSSLAGASYEQYF.